The rows below give T cell receptor beta chains drawn from one sample of a study of blood T cells in healthy people across ages. TCRdb re-called the 5' RACE reads through MiXCR, storing one row per CDR3 protein. The sample has some 800,000 distinct CDR3 sequences; approximately 25% are singletons. These same records also appear under a second study, on T cells of mothers and their children.

The sequenced sample consisted of blood. The receptors were sampled from a boy aged 10-17 years in good health. The CDR3 runs from the conserved cysteine through the conserved F or W. The D gene is left open where the match is weak. Clone sizes are given selectively: once, few, many, or a class where the clone is expanded.

v_call	j_call	clone_size	d_call	cdr3_aa	cdr3_nt
TRBV6-5	TRBJ1-5	-	-	CASSRDSISNQPQHF	TGTGCCAGCAGCCGAGACAGCATTAGCAATCAGCCCCAGCATTTT
TRBV7-2	TRBJ1-4	few	-	CASSKSVSDEKLFF	TGTGCCAGCTCCAAGTCCGTCAGCGATGAAAAACTGTTTTTT
TRBV27	TRBJ2-2	-	-	CASMGRMNTGELFF	TGTGCCAGCATGGGCAGGATGAACACCGGGGAGCTGTTTTTT
TRBV6-2/TRBV6-3	TRBJ1-1	many	-	CASSPHAGGTEAFF	TGTGCCAGCAGCCCTCACGCGGGGGGAACTGAAGCTTTCTTT
TRBV29-1	TRBJ1-4	-	TRBD1	CSVRGGWEKLFF	TGCAGCGTTCGAGGGGGCTGGGAAAAACTGTTTTTT
TRBV10-3	TRBJ2-3	-	TRBD1	CAIGTGLTDTQYF	TGTGCCATCGGGACAGGGCTTACAGATACGCAGTATTTT
TRBV3-1	TRBJ2-1	-	-	CASSLRPPYNEQFF	TGTGCCAGCAGCCTCCGTCCCCCCTACAATGAGCAGTTCTTC
TRBV12-3/TRBV12-4	TRBJ2-3	-	TRBD2	CASSSTSGSTDAQYF	TGTGCCAGCAGTTCCACTAGCGGGAGCACAGATGCGCAGTATTTT
TRBV7-2	TRBJ2-7	-	-	CASSSSRGYTYEQYF	TGTGCCAGCAGCTCCTCCCGGGGGTACACCTACGAGCAGTACTTC
TRBV12-5	TRBJ1-1	few	-	CASGLPWDSMNTEAFF	TGTGCTAGTGGTTTGCCGTGGGACTCCATGAACACTGAAGCTTTCTTT
TRBV7-2	TRBJ2-7	few	TRBD2	CASSLGLALRGEQYF	TGTGCCAGCAGCTTAGGACTAGCCCTCCGGGGGGAGCAGTACTTC
TRBV20-1	TRBJ1-2	few	-	CSARDSLLRSNYGYTF	TGCAGTGCTAGAGACTCTCTGCTTAGATCTAACTATGGCTACACCTTC
TRBV21-1	TRBJ2-7	few	-	CASSHPTDAYEQYF	TGTGCCAGCAGCCACCCGACAGACGCCTACGAGCAGTACTTC
TRBV5-1	TRBJ2-7	-	TRBD1	CASYLDRGFEQYF	TGCGCCAGCTACTTGGACAGGGGTTTCGAGCAGTACTTC
TRBV20-1	TRBJ1-1	-	-	CSDRPLNTEAFF	TGCAGTGACCGACCCCTGAACACTGAAGCTTTCTTT
TRBV7-9	TRBJ2-7	-	TRBD1	CASSAPDRGHSYEQYF	TGTGCCAGCAGCGCACCGGACAGGGGCCACTCCTACGAGCAGTACTTC